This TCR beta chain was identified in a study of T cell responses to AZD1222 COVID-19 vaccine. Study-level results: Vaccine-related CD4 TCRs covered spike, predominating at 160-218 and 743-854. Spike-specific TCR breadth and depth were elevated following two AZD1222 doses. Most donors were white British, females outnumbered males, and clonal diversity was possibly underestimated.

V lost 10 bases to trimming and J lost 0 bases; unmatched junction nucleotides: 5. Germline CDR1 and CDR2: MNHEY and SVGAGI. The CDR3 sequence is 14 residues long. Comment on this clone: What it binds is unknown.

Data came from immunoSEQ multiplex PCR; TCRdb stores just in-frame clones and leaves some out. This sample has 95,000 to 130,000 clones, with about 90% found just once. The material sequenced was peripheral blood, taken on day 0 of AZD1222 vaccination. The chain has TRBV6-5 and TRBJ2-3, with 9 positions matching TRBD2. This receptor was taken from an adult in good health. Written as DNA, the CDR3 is TGTGCCACCCTGCGGGGGGGAAGCACAGATACGCAGTATTTT. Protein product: CATLRGGSTDTQYF.